This is a list of T cell receptor beta chains from one sample in a study of CD8+CD57+ T cells in acquired aplastic anemia. TCRdb reanalysed the reads using MiXCR and keeps one entry per CDR3 protein. Here the sample spans 150,000 to 200,000 distinct CDR3 sequences, 48% being singletons. Material: sorted CD4+, CD8+, or CD8+CD57+ T cells (not recorded which) from PBMCs. The receptors derive from a human donor with aplastic anemia. Both conserved end residues are trimmed from each CDR3. The order of the fields is V gene, D gene, clone size, CDR3 protein. D genes are given only for firm matches. Size is stated for part of the rows, as once, few or many counts, or as a class when the clone is expanded.

>TRBV29-1|.|many
SVGGATTEAF
>TRBV29-1|TRBD1|many
SVESRGRRTAF
>TRBV20-1|.|.
SVSVMNTEAF
>TRBV27|.|many
ASRPDSYTEAF
>TRBV2|TRBD1|many
ASSQGQGNQPQH
>TRBV24-1|.|.
ATSDHNRNQPQH
>TRBV20-1|TRBD1|many
SARADSGDRRVSSGNTIY
>TRBV12-5|.|many
ASGLGASYEQY
>TRBV6-2/TRBV6-3|.|many
ANDRSEAF
>TRBV5-1|TRBD1|.
ASSLAGQGPTEQY
>TRBV30|TRBD2|few
AGSGSGTGELF
>TRBV2|TRBD2|many
ASLSGGITGELF
>TRBV29-1|TRBD1|once
SLRQGASGETQY
>TRBV15|.|many
ATSDRTAQRELF
>TRBV12-3/TRBV12-4|.|many
ASRSFDNTGELF
>TRBV19|TRBD1|.
ASTSGTGAYEQY
>TRBV30|.|.
ASLGQPQNYGYT
>TRBV20-1|.|few
SVGGGKYEQY
>TRBV7-3|TRBD1|many
ASSLTAGGAGYGYT
>TRBV10-3|.|.
AISESTYEQY
>TRBV11-2|.|many
ASSLDLTGELF
>TRBV15|.|.
ATSGPGLPDTQY
>TRBV11-1|TRBD1|.
ASSHRGLSTDTQY
>TRBV19|TRBD2|many
ASSSGSGTGELF
>TRBV20-1|TRBD2|few
SARLAGGQEQF
>TRBV5-1|.|many
ASSSLGSEAF
>TRBV7-8|.|many
ASSPPSPRDQETQY
>TRBV27|TRBD1|once
TSSRGTGRHNEQF
>TRBV20-1|.|many
SASTGDRGAGSYNEQF
>TRBV15|.|few
ATSRGPADATEAF
>TRBV20-1|TRBD2|.
SARGGGAAAGELF
>TRBV15|.|few
ATSRGWGPTSYEQY
>TRBV11-2|TRBD2|.
ASSATSGLAGETQY
>TRBV11-3|.|.
ASSAGTANTEAF
>TRBV15|.|many
ATSRAGGGQPQH
>TRBV27|TRBD1|few
ASSRDRGNYEQY
>TRBV19|TRBD2|.
ASISAGGREQF
>TRBV24-1|TRBD1|many
ATSDWGTGTHEQY
>TRBV2|TRBD1|.
ASSNRDRSEQYSYEQY
>TRBV15|TRBD1|once
ATSNRGFQTLYEQY
>TRBV2|TRBD1|.
ASSYTGTGGPPLH
>TRBV20-1|.|many
SARDRLIIRDEQF
>TRBV2|.|many
ASSPSHNEQF